The 22 T cell receptor beta chains presented below share a single source sample, sequenced in a study of blood T cell repertoires in COVID-19. Sequencing was performed with immunoSEQ multiplex PCR; in TCRdb, only in-frame clones are kept and a portion is missing. The sample yields 150,000 to 200,000 clones, roughly four fifths seen once. Sequenced material: peripheral blood. These TCRs come from a woman aged 70-85 years with COVID-19, enrolled during active disease.

The chain has TRBV28 and TRBJ1-4; D perhaps matches TRBD1 (5 bases). CDR3 length equals 14 residues. With 4 bases removed from V and 5 bases from J, the gap between germline ends came to 11 bases. Germline-derived CDR1 and CDR2 are MDHEN and SYDVKM. In nucleotides, the CDR3 is TGTGCCAGCAGTTCCCCGACAGTGAATGAAAAACTGTTTTTT. Encoded protein: CASSSPTVNEKLFF.

CDR3 residues: CAWSGLDIPYEQYF. The CDR3 region has the DNA TGTGCCTGGAGTGGACTGGACATACCGTACGAGCAGTACTTC. The gene calls are TRBV30 and TRBJ2-7; a weak D match, TRBD1 (5 bases). This CDR3 comprises 14 residues. The germline gives CDR1 GTSNPN, CDR2 SVGIG (reference sequence). The germline V and J ends were trimmed by 1 base and 4 bases, with 14 bases remaining between them.

This clone was observed a handful of times. V and J are TRBV18 and TRBJ2-3; D is unclear. Trimming removed 5 bases from V and 1 base from J, with 7 bases in between. The CDR3 is 13 amino acids. The V gene's germline CDR1 is KGHSH and CDR2 LQKENI. The CDR3 DNA is TGTGCCAGCTCAGGGCAGCGCACAGATACGCAGTATTTT. The encoded protein is CASSGQRTDTQYF.

The chain carries TRBV19 and TRBJ1-5; D may be TRBD1 (6 bases). Germline CDR1 reads LNHDA; CDR2 reads SQIVND (reference sequence). The V gene lost 8 bases and the J gene lost 7 bases, with 18 bases spanning the gap. The CDR3 contains 14 residues. This CDR3 is CASALRGGGQPQHF. CDR3 nucleotide sequence: TGTGCCAGTGCGCTTAGGGGGGGAGGGCAGCCCCAGCATTTT. The whole variable domain, filled in from reference TRBV19 and TRBJ1-5, reads DGGITQSPKYLFRKEGQNVTLSCEQNLNHDAMYWYRQDPGQGLRLIYYSQIVNDFQKGDIAEGYSVSREKKESFPLTVTSAQKNPTAFYLCASALRGGGQPQHFGDGTRLSIL.

The chain employs TRBV10-3 and TRBJ2-1, with 7 bases identical to TRBD1. Germline V gives CDR1 ENHRY, CDR2 SYGVKD. The CDR3 totals 15 residues. V lost 7 bases and J lost 0; bases outside the gene matches: 6. Here the CDR3 DNA reads TGTGCCATCACCTCAGGGGGAAGCTCCTACAATGAGCAGTTCTTC. Amino acid sequence: CAITSGGSSYNEQFF.

The genes are TRBV5-4 and TRBJ1-6; tentatively, D is TRBD1 (6 bases). The germline V and J ends were trimmed by 4 bases and 6 bases, with 11 bases remaining between them. Germline V gene sequence: CDR1 SGHNT, CDR2 YYREEE (reference sequence). CDR3 length: 14 residues. CDR3 nucleotide sequence: TGTGCCAGCAGCAACGGACAGATTAATTCACCCCTCCACTTT. Its protein is CASSNGQINSPLHF.

J is TRBJ1-2 and V is TRBV19; no reliable D call. Per germline, CDR1 LNHDA and CDR2 SQIVND (reference sequence). This CDR3 spans 12 amino acids. CDR3 nucleotide sequence: TGTGCTACCGAACAGAATCCCTATGGCTACACCTTC. Amino acid sequence: CATEQNPYGYTF.

The chain employs TRBV5-1 and TRBJ2-7; 10 bases are a match to TRBD1. V shed 1 base and J 2 bases; nucleotides not matched to a gene: 3. Per the germline V gene, CDR1 is SGHRS and CDR2 is YFSETQ. This CDR3 region has 15 residues. The CDR3, as DNA: TGCGCCAGCAGCTTGTACGGGACAGGGGCCTACGAGCAGTACTTC. Residues: CASSLYGTGAYEQYF.

The table lists this clone with a count of one. The J gene is TRBJ2-1, the V gene TRBV29-1; 13 nucleotides line up with TRBD2. Germline CDR1 is SQVTM and CDR2 is ANQGSEA. The CDR3 has 14 amino acids. The V gene end was trimmed by 4 bases and the J gene end by 7 bases; junction bases not matched to a gene: 4. The CDR3 DNA reads as TGCAGCGTTGGGACTAGCGGGAGCAGGAATGAGCAGTTCTTC. Protein product: CSVGTSGSRNEQFF.

This chain joins TRBV7-8 and TRBJ2-7, with D perhaps matching TRBD1 (5 bases). V lost 8 bases and J lost 2, with 13 bases in between. CDR1 and CDR2 (germline): SGHVS, FQNEAQ. This CDR3 is built from 13 residues. CDR3 sequence (DNA): TGTGCCAGCGCGTCTTGGGGCACCTACGAGCAGTACTTC. Residues: CASASWGTYEQYF.

The gene calls are TRBV7-2 and TRBJ2-7, with D possibly matching TRBD2 (6 bases). Germline values: CDR1 SGHTA, CDR2 FQGNSA. This CDR3 region has 15 residues. V was cut by 0 bases and J by 3 bases, with 12 bases left in between. DNA of the CDR3: TGTGCCAGCAGCTTAGCGGGAGGCAACCTCTACGAGCAGTACTTC. Its translation is CASSLAGGNLYEQYF.

The CDR3 DNA is TGTGCCAGCGGGATAGAGGGAACGAACACTGAAGCTTTCTTT. Amino acid sequence: CASGIEGTNTEAFF. The rearrangement uses TRBV28 and TRBJ1-1; no firm D call. Germline CDR1 is MDHEN and CDR2 is SYDVKM. Trimming pared 8 bases from V and 1 base from J, leaving 14 bases between. This CDR3 has 14 residues.

J is TRBJ2-1 and V is TRBV7-2; 7 nucleotides match TRBD1. The V gene end was trimmed by 5 bases and the J gene end by 8 bases; junction bases not matched to a gene: 15. CDR1 and CDR2 from the germline V gene are SGHTA and FQGNSA. The CDR3 has 16 amino acids. The CDR3 is CASSRMGTEYFYEQFF. The DNA of the CDR3 is TGTGCCAGCAGCAGGATGGGGACAGAATATTTCTATGAGCAGTTCTTC. The complete variable domain, with remaining parts taken from reference TRBV7-2 and TRBJ2-1, reads GAGVSQSPSNKVTEKGKDVELRCDPISGHTALYWYRQSLGQGLEFLIYFQGNSAPDKSGLPSDRFSAERTGGSVSTLTIQRTQQEDSAVYLCASSRMGTEYFYEQFFGPGTRLTVL.

The chain recombines TRBV30 with TRBJ1-6, with no clear D. The CDR3 loop spans 15 amino acids. Deletions cut 4 bases from V and 7 bases from J, with 17 bases between. From germline, CDR1 is GTSNPN and CDR2 SVGIG (reference sequence). The CDR3 loop reads CAWTAGPVENSPLHF. The CDR3 DNA is TGTGCCTGGACCGCAGGCCCGGTGGAAAATTCACCCCTCCACTTT.

The chain links TRBV27 to TRBJ1-5; TRBD1 might be the D (5 bases). This CDR3 region has 15 residues. The germline V gene encodes CDR1 MNHEY and CDR2 SMNVEV (reference sequence). With 9 bases removed from V and 0 bases from J, the gap between germline ends came to 15 bases. The CDR3 sequence is CASTLGGFSNQPQHF. DNA for the CDR3: TGTGCCAGTACCCTCGGGGGGTTTAGCAATCAGCCCCAGCATTTT.

This clone was observed a handful of times. The J gene is TRBJ1-5, the V gene TRBV20-1; D remains unclear. The CDR3 loop spans 16 amino acids. The V gene's germline CDR1 is DFQATT and CDR2 SNEGSKA (reference sequence). The ends were cut back, 3 bases at V and 3 bases at J, with 18 bases in the middle. CDR3 bases: TGCAGTGCTAGTGGGCCCGGGTCAGAGTACAATCAGCCCCAGCATTTT. It translates to CSASGPGSEYNQPQHF.

The chain employs TRBV30 and TRBJ1-1; D remains unclear. Germline values: CDR1 GTSNPN, CDR2 SVGIG (reference sequence). This CDR3 spans 12 amino acids. Trimming pared 3 bases from V and 0 bases from J, leaving 5 bases between. CDR3 DNA: TGTGCCTGGAGGGCAATGAACACTGAAGCTTTCTTT. This codes for CAWRAMNTEAFF.

This clone was observed once. The CDR3 DNA sequence: TGCAGCGTTGAAGGGCAGGGGATTAATGGAAACACCATATATTTT. Protein sequence: CSVEGQGINGNTIYF. The chain uses TRBV29-1 and TRBJ1-3, with a possible D match to TRBD1 (6 bases). V gave up 1 base and J gave up 3 bases, with 13 bases separating them. The CDR3 totals 15 residues. Germline loops: CDR1 SQVTM, CDR2 ANQGSEA.

This rearrangement joins TRBV19 to TRBJ2-1; 12 positions agree with TRBD2. Germline V gene sequence: CDR1 LNHDA, CDR2 SQIVND (reference sequence). The CDR3 loop spans 16 amino acids. Trimming removed 4 bases from V and 12 bases from J; junction bases left unmatched: 13. The CDR3 spells CASSSSLAGGLTAQFF. The CDR3, as DNA: TGTGCCAGTAGTAGCTCACTAGCGGGAGGCCTTACGGCGCAGTTCTTC.

This rearrangement joins TRBV19 to TRBJ2-6; TRBD1 might be the D (5 bases). CDR1 and CDR2 (germline): LNHDA, SQIVND (reference sequence). CDR3 length: 17 amino acids. V was trimmed by 5 bases and J by 0 bases, leaving 14 bases between them. CDR3 DNA: TGTGCCAGTAGTCCAGGGCAGGGCCGCTCTGGGGCCAACGTCCTGACTTTC. This codes for CASSPGQGRSGANVLTF. The variable domain in full, completed from reference TRBV19 and TRBJ2-6, reads DGGITQSPKYLFRKEGQNVTLSCEQNLNHDAMYWYRQDPGQGLRLIYYSQIVNDFQKGDIAEGYSVSREKKESFPLTVTSAQKNPTAFYLCASSPGQGRSGANVLTFGAGSRLTVL.

As concerns this clone: One end of the junction varies from germline; a read error may be responsible. The chain employs TRBV5-6 and TRBJ1-6; tentatively, D is TRBD1 (5 bases). This CDR3 comprises 13 residues. The germline V gene encodes CDR1 SGHDT and CDR2 YYEEEE. CDR3 sequence: CARSWGGNSPLHF. The DNA of the CDR3 is TGTGCCCGCAGCTGGGGGGGGAATTCACCCCTCCACTTT. Using reference TRBV5-6 and TRBJ1-6 for the parts outside the CDR3, the full variable domain is DAGVTQSPTHLIKTRGQQVTLRCSPKSGHDTVSWYQQALGQGPQFIFQYYEEEERQRGNFPDRFSGHQFPNYSSELNVNALLLGDSALYLCARSWGGNSPLHFGNGTRLTVT.

In the case of this clone: The junction does not match germline at one end; this may be a read error. The chain uses TRBV6-5 and TRBJ1-2, with TRBD1 as a possible D gene (5 bases). CDR3 length: 13 amino acids. The germline V gene has CDR1 MNHEY and CDR2 SVGAGI. The CDR3: CASSYSKNTGVRF. The CDR3 DNA reads TGTGCCAGCAGTTACTCGAAAAATACAGGCGTACGCTTC.